The TCR beta chain described here comes from a study of blood T cell repertoires in COVID-19 (dated by TCRdb to the early 2020s). With regard to the full study: Collaborator samples came from the United States, Italy and Spain and covered acute and convalescent phases of COVID-19. The prospective study material was composed of cDNA or gDNA derived from T cells, B-cell-depleted T cells, or PBMCs. The samples were drawn from the first 160 participants of the ongoing ImmuneRACE study and from roughly 1,300 subjects provided by 6 global collaborators. Sample metadata almost always included a de-identified subject ID, COVID-19 status, age in years and sex. The dataset comprised deeply sampled blood TCRbeta repertoires from subjects exposed to, actively infected with, or recovered from COVID-19. Where available, HLA class I and class II types were obtained from metadata supplied by the sample provider rather than from assay-based typing. A freely available public database, intended as a resource for researchers studying the immune response to SARS-CoV-2, is where the repertoires were released.

In Seattle, one collaborating source enrolled patients while the infection was active and tracked those patients longitudinally over the course of disease. Whole blood was collected in K2EDTA tubes by collaborating institutions according to the institutions' own protocols. For TCRbeta analysis, collaborators shipped samples in one of three forms: frozen whole blood, isolated PBMCs, or DNA extracted from either of those sample types. TCRbeta CDR3 regions were amplified from genomic DNA by means of the immunoSEQ Assay, a bias-controlled multiplex PCR. As for how the authors treated the data: The number of nucleated cells in each sample was estimated from the amplification of reference gene primers within the assay. To quantify the absolute abundance of each unique TCRbeta CDR3 rearrangement, sequence reads were collapsed and filtered. For each sample, productive Simpson clonality was calculated as the square root of Simpson's diversity index over productive rearrangements. TCRdb holds this immuneACCESS table with in-frame rearrangements only. Some clones are missing; in checked studies, unresolved V genes explain under half, and the rest has no known cause. The V and J calls and clone size come from that table; D and trimming were worked out from the DNA. The sample has under 400,000 clones on record, roughly 87% of them singletons. The top ten clonotypes cover around 4% of the sample.

What the authors observed across the whole study: How much clinical and demographic metadata was included differed by source and by participant, and the metadata was provided uncurated.

Sequences SGHDN (CDR1) and FVKESK (CDR2) are obtained from the germline V gene. The CDR3, cysteine through phenylalanine, is 13 amino acids long. The only DNA kept is the CDR3, 39 bases in frame from the first base. The germline ends are 10 bases apart after V is trimmed by 1 base and J by 9 bases. Concerning this clone: Its antigen specificity is not known. There are no base qualities to consult, and no much larger clone falls within one base.

Source material: peripheral blood. The TCR comes from a woman aged 55-70 years with COVID-19, enrolled during active disease. The sequence joins TRBV14 to TRBJ2-1; no D segment can be confidently identified. Read as DNA, the sequence is TGTGCCAGCAGCCAAGCATGGTCGGGTGAGCAGTTCTTC. Translated, it gives CASSQAWSGEQFF.